The 13 T cell receptor beta chains listed next were all sequenced from one sample in a study of blood T cell repertoires in COVID-19. Some clones are missing from TCRdb's copy, which holds only in-frame ones; the method was immunoSEQ multiplex PCR. The profile shows about 120,000 clones, roughly four fifths of them singletons. Sequencing used peripheral blood. All receptors derive from a human donor in a cohort sampled during active COVID-19.

The gene calls are TRBV15 and TRBJ2-5; tentative D call: TRBD1 (5 bases). CDR1 is LNHNV and CDR2 is YYDKDF in the germline V gene (reference sequence). V was pared by 0 bases and J by 5 bases, with 10 bases between. The CDR3 totals 14 residues. The CDR3: CATSRDRAGETQYF. The CDR3 nucleotides read TGTGCCACCAGCAGAGATCGGGCAGGGGAGACCCAGTACTTC.

This chain joins TRBV7-8 and TRBJ2-5, with 7 nucleotides matching TRBD2. Germline-derived CDR1 and CDR2 are SGHVS and FQNEAQ. The CDR3 is 14 residues long. V lost 0 bases, J lost 2 bases, and 0 bases stayed unmatched. DNA for the CDR3: TGTGCCAGCAGCTTAGCGGGGGGGCAAGAGACCCAGTACTTC. Encoded protein: CASSLAGGQETQYF.

V gene TRBV19 combines with J gene TRBJ1-2, with a weak D call TRBD1 (5 bases). Germline-derived CDR1 and CDR2 are LNHDA and SQIVND (reference sequence). Deletions cut 3 bases from V and 6 bases from J, with 11 bases between. This CDR3 has 13 residues. The CDR3 coding sequence is TGTGCCAGTAGTATTACGGCAGGGAATGGCTACACCTTC. Its protein product is CASSITAGNGYTF. The complete variable domain, with remaining parts taken from reference TRBV19 and TRBJ1-2, reads DGGITQSPKYLFRKEGQNVTLSCEQNLNHDAMYWYRQDPGQGLRLIYYSQIVNDFQKGDIAEGYSVSREKKESFPLTVTSAQKNPTAFYLCASSITAGNGYTFGSGTRLTVV.

The chain links TRBV6-5 to TRBJ1-2; tentative D call: TRBD1 (5 bases). The germline CDR1 and CDR2 sequences are MNHEY and SVGAGI. V was cut by 2 bases and J by 5 bases, with 6 bases left in between. The CDR3 totals 12 residues. The CDR3 region is CASSYQGYGYTF. CDR3 in DNA: TGTGCCAGCAGTTACCAGGGTTATGGCTACACCTTC.

The chain couples TRBV3-1 (or the pseudogene TRBV3-2) to TRBJ2-3, with 13 bases that match TRBD2. This CDR3 has 15 residues. V lost 5 bases and J lost 8; bases outside the gene matches: 7. Germline V gene lookup returns CDR1 LGHDT and CDR2 YNNKEL (reference sequence). CDR3 nucleotide sequence: TGTGCCAGCAGCGAACTAGCGGGGGGGCCGGGTACGCAGTATTTT. Amino acids: CASSELAGGPGTQYF.

The CDR3 loop is CASSQYGGEQFF. DNA for the CDR3: TGTGCCAGCAGTCAATACGGGGGGGAGCAGTTCTTC. The gene calls are TRBV6-4 and TRBJ2-1; 7 positions match TRBD2. The CDR3 extends over 12 amino acids. V lost 5 bases to trimming and J lost 10 bases; unmatched junction nucleotides: 5. CDR1 and CDR2 (germline): MRHNA, SNTAGT.

V gene TRBV28 combines with J gene TRBJ2-3, with 7 nucleotides matching TRBD2. The J segment lost 0 bases and the V segment lost 7 bases, leaving 16 bases of the junction unmatched. CDR1 and CDR2 (germline): MDHEN, SYDVKM. The CDR3 is 18 amino acids. CDR3 coding DNA: TGTGCCAGCATTCCTAGCGGATCCTTAACGGCTAGCACAGATACGCAGTATTTT. It translates to CASIPSGSLTASTDTQYF. The complete variable domain, with remaining parts taken from reference TRBV28 and TRBJ2-3, reads DVKVTQSSRYLVKRTGEKVFLECVQDMDHENMFWYRQDPGLGLRLIYFSYDVKMKEKGDIPEGYSVSREKKERFSLILESASTNQTSMYLCASIPSGSLTASTDTQYFGPGTRLTVL.

The J gene is TRBJ1-4, the V gene TRBV9; 8 nucleotides agree with TRBD1. V dropped 3 bases and J dropped 4; count of bases not matched to a gene: 8. Per germline, CDR1 SGDLS and CDR2 YYNGEE. The CDR3 spans 16 residues. CDR3 loop: CASSAGSGTGNEKLFF. The CDR3 DNA follows: TGTGCCAGCAGCGCCGGTTCCGGGACAGGTAATGAAAAACTGTTTTTT. Filled out from reference TRBV9 and TRBJ1-4, the complete variable domain reads DSGVTQTPKHLITATGQRVTLRCSPRSGDLSVYWYQQSLDQGLQFLIQYYNGEERAKGNILERFSAQQFPDLHSELNLSSLELGDSALYFCASSAGSGTGNEKLFFGSGTQLSVL.

J is TRBJ1-5 and V is TRBV20-1; a possible D gene is TRBD1 (6 bases). V gave up 3 bases and J gave up 6 bases, with 9 bases separating them. CDR1 and CDR2 (germline): DFQATT, SNEGSKA (reference sequence). The CDR3 loop spans 12 amino acids. The CDR3 DNA is TGCAGTGCTAGTGCAGGGGTTCAGCCCCAGCATTTT. Translation: CSASAGVQPQHF.

J is TRBJ1-3 and V is TRBV18, with 10 bases identical to TRBD1. Germline assignment: CDR1 KGHSH and CDR2 LQKENI. The CDR3 covers 14 residues. J was trimmed by 8 bases and V by 4 bases; bases with no gene match: 5. CDR3 loop: CASSRTDRGDTIYF. The DNA for the CDR3 is TGTGCCAGCTCACGAACGGACAGGGGGGACACCATATATTTT.

The V and J genes are TRBV7-2 and TRBJ2-7; weak D call: TRBD2 (5 bases). Per germline, CDR1 SGHTA and CDR2 FQGNSA. The CDR3 has 13 amino acids. Trimming took 1 base from V and 2 from J, leaving 6 bases between them. CDR3 bases: TGTGCCAGCAGCTTAGAACTAGCCTACGAGCAGTACTTC. Translating gives CASSLELAYEQYF. Drawing the rest from reference TRBV7-2 and TRBJ2-7, the complete variable domain is GAGVSQSPSNKVTEKGKDVELRCDPISGHTALYWYRQSLGQGLEFLIYFQGNSAPDKSGLPSDRFSAERTGGSVSTLTIQRTQQEDSAVYLCASSLELAYEQYFGPGTRLTVT.

The V call is TRBV18, the J call TRBJ2-5; D gene uncertain. V lost 1 base to trimming and J lost 1 base, with 10 bases between them. CDR1 KGHSH and CDR2 LQKENI come from the germline V gene. The CDR3 totals 15 residues. CDR3 region: CASSPRTALQETQYF. DNA for the CDR3: TGTGCCAGCTCACCACGAACAGCCCTCCAAGAGACCCAGTACTTC.

This clone was found a few times. The CDR3 here is CAGREQGGAEAFF. DNA of the CDR3: TGTGCCGGACGAGAACAGGGTGGCGCTGAAGCTTTCTTT. This chain uses TRBV28 with TRBJ1-1; D is possibly TRBD1 (6 bases). Germline V lookup: CDR1 MDHEN, CDR2 SYDVKM. This CDR3 has 13 amino acids. V gave up 11 bases and J gave up 6 bases, with 19 bases separating them.